Listed here is a single T cell receptor (beta chain). It lacks a known antigen. Base quality data are lacking; no much larger clone is found one base away. The sample comes from a study of CD8 T cells in Susac syndrome (dated by TCRdb to about 2019). Describing the broader study: Of the Susac syndrome patients who were sequenced, six had clinically active disease and eight were in clinical remission. Whether CD8+ T cell activation and differentiation in Susac syndrome was antigen driven was tested using repertoire sequencing. At the time of blood withdrawal, Susac syndrome patients were either therapy-naive, taking corticosteroids (with some also receiving IVIg), or on IVIg alone.

The germline V and J ends show losses of 2 bases and 5 bases respectively, and no gene match explains 7 bases of the junction. The germline V gene gives CDR1 as SGHRS and CDR2 as YFSETQ. From cysteine to phenylalanine, the CDR3 is 15 amino acids long. Left in the record is the CDR3 DNA by itself, 45 bases read in frame from the first base. The study at large found these results: The number of individuals in the TCR sequencing and HLA analysis was recognized as being relatively small. In the CD4+ T cell repertoire of Susac syndrome patients, clonal expansion was not detected.

High-throughput TCR beta sequencing profiled peripheral blood CD8+ and CD4+ T cells from healthy donors, Susac syndrome patients and multiple sclerosis patients. Recently defined diagnostic criteria for definite or probable disease were met by the Susac syndrome patients. CD8+ TEMRA cells were enriched by FACS, while bulk CD8+ and CD4+ T cells were purified by magnetic negative isolation. Blood was drawn into EDTA tubes, processed within 24 hours, and PBMCs were isolated by density gradient centrifugation. PBMCs destined for TCR sequencing were cryopreserved in liquid nitrogen and later thawed in a 37 °C water bath. Purity of sorted or isolated CD4+, CD8+ and CD8+ TEMRA cells was at least 90%. RNA was extracted with the RNeasy kit and 0.5 to 1 ug was reverse transcribed using random hexamers. The immunoSEQ multiplex PCR assay, covering 54 Vbeta and 13 Jbeta segments, was used to amplify TCR beta CDR3 regions. Bias from PCR amplification was corrected by using a synthetic template baseline for primer optimization and for computational correction. The published analysis was carried out like this. Reads were annotated to V, D and J genes according to IMGT and were analyzed with immunoSEQ Analyzer, with only productive sequences retained. Clonality was computed as one minus Shannon entropy normalized by log2 of the number of productive unique sequences. Public and private clones were assessed among the 100 most prevalent clones of each patient and control. A clone was defined as Susac-specific if it was absent from the healthy and MS cohorts, from 1052 published viral clones and from other ImmuneACCESS disease sequences. TCRdb reworked the public reads: Q25 trimming with fastp, MiXCR clone assembly, productive beta chains retained. Each CDR3 protein gets just one entry, which takes the most common genes and DNA from the rows behind it. TCRdb, not the original authors, processed these V and J calls. Across this sample there are 95,000 to 150,000 distinct CDR3 sequences, with nearly 96% seen only once. Over 0.12% of the sample goes to the ten largest clones.

This TCR was recovered from a human donor with Susac syndrome. The specimen was CD4+ T cells from PBMCs. The rearrangement joined TRBV5-1 to TRBJ2-5, and TRBD1 aligns with 9 junction nucleotides. The CDR3 reads as follows: CASSFRGTGQETQYF. The DNA sequence follows: TGCGCCAGCAGCTTCCGTGGGACAGGGCAGGAGACCCAGTACTTC.